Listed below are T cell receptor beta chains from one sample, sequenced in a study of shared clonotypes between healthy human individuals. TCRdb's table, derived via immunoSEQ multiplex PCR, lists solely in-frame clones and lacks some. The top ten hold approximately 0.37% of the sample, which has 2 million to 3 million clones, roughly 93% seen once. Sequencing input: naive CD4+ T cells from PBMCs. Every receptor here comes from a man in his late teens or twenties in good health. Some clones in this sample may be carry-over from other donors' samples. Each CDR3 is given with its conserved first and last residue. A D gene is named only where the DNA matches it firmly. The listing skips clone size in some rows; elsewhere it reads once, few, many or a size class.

CDR3 DNA: TGTGCCAGTAGTAACAGAAGAAATCAGCCCCAGCATTTT
CDR3 protein: CASSNRRNQPQHF
V gene: TRBV19
clone size: once
D gene: NA
J gene: TRBJ1-5

CDR3 DNA: TGTGCCAGCAGCTTGGAATTTGGCGGGAGGGTTGGTTCCGAGCAGTACTTC
CDR3 protein: CASSLEFGGRVGSEQYF
V gene: TRBV5-4
clone size: once
D gene: TRBD2
J gene: TRBJ2-7

CDR3 DNA: TGTGCCAGCAGTTTAGCGAATCAGCCCCAGCATTTT
CDR3 protein: CASSLANQPQHF
V gene: TRBV28
clone size: NA
D gene: NA
J gene: TRBJ1-5

CDR3 DNA: TGTGCCAGCAGCTCATCCCCAGGGGGCCACCCCACAGATACGCAGTATTTT
CDR3 protein: CASSSSPGGHPTDTQYF
V gene: TRBV7-2
clone size: NA
D gene: TRBD1
J gene: TRBJ2-3

CDR3 DNA: TGTGCCAGCAGTGTTCCCTACGAGCAGTACTTC
CDR3 protein: CASSVPYEQYF
V gene: TRBV6-4
clone size: NA
D gene: NA
J gene: TRBJ2-7

CDR3 DNA: TGTGCCACCAGCAGAGATTGGGCGGACAGGGTTAAACCTAACTATGGCTACACCTTC
CDR3 protein: CATSRDWADRVKPNYGYTF
V gene: TRBV15
clone size: NA
D gene: TRBD1
J gene: TRBJ1-2

CDR3 DNA: TGCAGTTCCCGGGGGAGCGAGACCCAGTACTTC
CDR3 protein: CSSRGSETQYF
V gene: TRBV20-1
clone size: NA
D gene: NA
J gene: TRBJ2-5

CDR3 DNA: TGTGCCAGTAGTACAACGCGACTATTGAGCAATCAGCCCCAGCATTTT
CDR3 protein: CASSTTRLLSNQPQHF
V gene: TRBV19
clone size: once
D gene: NA
J gene: TRBJ1-5

CDR3 DNA: NA
CDR3 protein: CASSSSGRTANYGYTF
V gene: TRBV28
clone size: NA
D gene: NA
J gene: TRBJ1-2

CDR3 DNA: TGTGCCAGCTCACCCCTGCCAGGGGAGCTGTTTTTT
CDR3 protein: CASSPLPGELFF
V gene: TRBV18
clone size: NA
D gene: NA
J gene: TRBJ2-2

CDR3 DNA: TGCGCCAGCAGCCCGGGGACATTTGGGGACTATGGCTACACCTTC
CDR3 protein: CASSPGTFGDYGYTF
V gene: TRBV5-1
clone size: NA
D gene: NA
J gene: TRBJ1-2